This TCR beta chain was identified during a study of blood T cell repertoires in COVID-19 (dated by TCRdb to about 2020). About the study as a whole: The collaborator samples originated in the United States, Italy and Spain and spanned the acute and convalescent phases of COVID-19. The material from the prospective study consisted of cDNA or gDNA derived from T cells, B-cell-depleted T cells, or PBMCs. Deeply sampled blood TCRbeta repertoires from subjects exposed to, actively infected with, or recovered from COVID-19 were included in the dataset. Where available, HLA class I and class II types were obtained from metadata supplied by the sample provider rather than from assay-based typing. The repertoires were released in a freely available public database intended as a resource for research on the immune response to SARS-CoV-2. A de-identified subject ID, COVID-19 status, age in years and sex were almost always included in the sample metadata. Samples were obtained from the ongoing ImmuneRACE study (first 160 participants) and from 1,254 subjects provided by 6 global collaborators.

Another Seattle source contributed samples from volunteer blood donors who had recovered from COVID-19. The collaborating institutions used their own protocols to collect whole blood in K2EDTA tubes. For TCRbeta analysis, collaborator samples were shipped as frozen whole blood, as isolated PBMCs, or as DNA extracted from either sample type. The immunoSEQ Assay, a bias-controlled multiplex PCR, was used to amplify TCRbeta CDR3 regions from genomic DNA. The study's own analysis went as follows. Nucleated cell counts per sample were estimated from amplification of reference gene primers within the assay. To quantify the absolute abundance of each unique TCRbeta CDR3 rearrangement, sequence reads were collapsed and filtered. For each sample, productive Simpson clonality was calculated as the square root of Simpson's diversity index across productive rearrangements. The clones in this table, taken by TCRdb from immuneACCESS, are in-frame only. Not every clone is retained; where verified, under half of the shortfall comes from an unresolved V gene, and the cause of the rest is unknown. That table gives V, J and clone size, and the DNA gave D and trimming. The sample includes some 130,000 clones, with about 72% observed a single time. Roughly 9.8% of the sample is taken by the ten largest.

A remark on this clone: Its antigen is currently not known. Base quality data are lacking; no much larger clone is found one base away.

Counted from cysteine to phenylalanine, this CDR3 has 16 amino acids. Of all the DNA, just the CDR3 is kept, 48 bases in frame from base 1. V gives up 0 bases and J gives up 1 base, and the segment between their germline ends measures 12 bases. CDR1 and CDR2, looked up from the germline V gene, are MNHEY and SVGAGI. Findings and caveats that apply to the study as a whole: The amount of clinical and demographic metadata varied by source and participant and was provided uncurated.

The clonotype comes from a man in his sixties who had recovered from COVID-19. The rearranged chain carries TRBV6-5 and TRBJ1-1, with no confident D gene call. Sequencing was performed on peripheral blood. The CDR3 is CASSYSFTVWNTEAFF. The DNA sequence is TGTGCCAGCAGTTACTCCTTTACAGTTTGGAACACTGAAGCTTTCTTT.